Shown below are 20 T cell receptor beta chains from a single sample sequenced in a study of CD8+ T cells in alopecia areata. Extraction and reverse transcription of RNA yielded cDNA as the sequencing template. The assay was immunoSEQ multiplex PCR, and TCRdb's table has in-frame clones only and misses some. The sample carries fewer than 250,000 clones, 60% recorded once. The treatment was: oral pan-JAK inhibitor, 5-10 mg twice daily. The sample here was CD4+ T cells sorted from blood, taken at week 24, from a patient treated with tofacitinib. The source of these receptors is a human donor with alopecia areata.

This chain joins TRBV7-2 and TRBJ1-2; D gene ambiguous. The CDR3 is 15 amino acids. V lost 0 bases and J lost 2, with 10 bases in between. Germline lookup yields CDR1 SGHTA and CDR2 FQGNSA. CDR3 protein: CASSLAISENYGYTF. In nucleotides, the CDR3 is TGTGCCAGCAGCTTAGCAATATCGGAAAACTATGGCTACACCTTC. Filled out from reference TRBV7-2 and TRBJ1-2, the complete variable domain reads GAGVSQSPSNKVTEKGKDVELRCDPISGHTALYWYRQSLGQGLEFLIYFQGNSAPDKSGLPSDRFSAERTGGSVSTLTIQRTQQEDSAVYLCASSLAISENYGYTFGSGTRLTVV.

This clone was counted a few times. The chain recombines TRBV14 with TRBJ2-5; 7 nucleotides agree with TRBD2. Trimming removed 5 bases from V and 9 bases from J; junction bases left unmatched: 3. Per germline, CDR1 SGHDN and CDR2 FVKESK. The CDR3 runs to 11 residues. CDR3 region: CASSFRGAQYF. CDR3 nucleotides: TGTGCCAGCAGCTTCCGGGGGGCCCAGTACTTC. Full variable domain (outside the CDR3, taken from reference TRBV14 and TRBJ2-5): EAGVTQFPSHSVIEKGQTVTLRCDPISGHDNLYWYRRVMGKEIKFLLHFVKESKQDESGMPNNRFLAERTGGTYSTLKVQPAELEDSGVYFCASSFRGAQYFGPGTRLLVL.

This chain joins TRBV4-3 and TRBJ2-7, with TRBD1 matching over 7 bases. The CDR3 loop spans 15 amino acids. Germline V lookup: CDR1 LGHNA, CDR2 YSLEER. The V segment lost 0 bases and the J segment 7 bases; nucleotides outside the gene matches: 9. As DNA, the CDR3 is TGCGCCAGCAGCCAAGAGAGGAACAGGGGCAGTGAGCAGTACTTC. This gives the protein CASSQERNRGSEQYF.

V is TRBV10-3 and J is TRBJ2-1, with D perhaps matching TRBD2 (6 bases). From germline, CDR1 is ENHRY and CDR2 SYGVKD. The CDR3 length is 13 residues. V was shortened by 6 bases and J by 9 bases, with 15 bases between the two germline ends. For the CDR3, the DNA is TGTGCCATCAGGCGGGCGGGGCGGCGTGAGCAGTTCTTC. Translation gives CAIRRAGRREQFF.

This rearrangement joins TRBV30 to TRBJ1-5, with TRBD1 identical over 10 bases. The CDR3 has 14 amino acids. Germline V CDR1 and CDR2: GTSNPN, SVGIG (reference sequence). With V trimmed by 2 bases and J by 6 bases, 4 bases remained unmatched. CDR3: CAWSLGQGPQPQHF. In DNA form, the CDR3 reads TGTGCCTGGAGTCTGGGACAGGGGCCTCAGCCCCAGCATTTT.

This clone was detected only a few times. The chain has TRBV7-9 and TRBJ2-7, with D possibly matching TRBD1 (5 bases). CDR3 length: 14 amino acids. CDR1 is SEHNR, CDR2 FQNEAQ, per germline (reference sequence). Deletions cut 1 base from V and 3 bases from J, with 10 bases between. CDR3 amino acids: CASSLGTQGYEQYF. Written as DNA, the CDR3 is TGTGCCAGCAGCTTAGGGACCCAGGGCTACGAGCAGTACTTC.

The chain employs TRBV29-1 and TRBJ1-2; 7 nucleotides line up with TRBD1. V shed 7 bases, J shed 8 bases, and the junction held 13 bases outside the gene matches. Germline values: CDR1 SQVTM, CDR2 ANQGSEA. The CDR3 covers 13 residues. CDR3 residues: CSAATGNGGGYTF. The CDR3 DNA follows: TGCAGCGCAGCGACAGGGAATGGAGGAGGCTACACCTTC. The full variable domain, with the rest looked up from reference TRBV29-1 and TRBJ1-2, is SAVISQKPSRDICQRGTSLTIQCQVDSQVTMMFWYRQQPGQSLTLIATANQGSEATYESGFVIDKFPISRPNLTFSTLTVSNMSPEDSSIYLCSAATGNGGGYTFGSGTRLTVV.

Here the CDR3 DNA reads TGTGCCAGCAGTCCCCACGGACAAAGCGATTCACCCCTCCACTTT. Translated, it gives CASSPHGQSDSPLHF. This sequence joins TRBV27 and TRBJ1-6, with D possibly being TRBD1 (5 bases). The germline gives CDR1 MNHEY, CDR2 SMNVEV (reference sequence). V was pared by 5 bases and J by 8 bases, with 16 bases between. This CDR3 region has 15 residues.

The chain is built from TRBV7-2 and TRBJ2-2, with TRBD2 matching 8 bases. The CDR3 is 21 residues long. J was trimmed by 4 bases and V by 0 bases; bases with no gene match: 19. Germline V lookup: CDR1 SGHTA, CDR2 FQGNSA. The CDR3 here is CASSLAPLGLVGGDLTGELFF. DNA of the CDR3: TGTGCCAGCAGCTTAGCCCCCCTGGGACTAGTTGGCGGGGACCTCACCGGGGAGCTGTTTTTT.

The chain has TRBV29-1 and TRBJ2-3, with D maybe TRBD1 (6 bases). The CDR3 is 13 residues long. CDR1 and CDR2 (germline): SQVTM, ANQGSEA. V gave up 2 bases and J gave up 1 base, with 7 bases separating them. The CDR3 sequence: CSVERQGTDTQYF. CDR3 sequence (DNA): TGCAGCGTTGAAAGACAGGGCACAGATACGCAGTATTTT.

This clone occurred a few times. Other DNA sequences from this sample encode an identical CDR3 as well. V and J are TRBV29-1 and TRBJ1-1; no clear D. The germline V gene has CDR1 SQVTM and CDR2 ANQGSEA. The CDR3 contains 11 residues. V was cut by 4 bases and J by 2 bases, with 5 bases left in between. CDR3 region: CSVGRNTEAFF. CDR3 sequence (DNA): TGCAGCGTTGGGCGAAACACTGAAGCTTTCTTT.

The chain is built from TRBV25-1 and TRBJ2-1; no clear D gene. V lost 5 bases and J lost 10, with 9 bases in between. The CDR3 loop spans 11 amino acids. Germline V CDR1 and CDR2: MGHDK, SYGVNS. The chain's CDR3 is CASSPGWEQFF. The DNA of the CDR3 is TGTGCCAGCAGTCCCGGGTGGGAGCAGTTCTTC.

This rearrangement joins TRBV30 to TRBJ2-3; D may be TRBD2 (5 bases). Trimming stripped 0 bases from V and 6 bases from J, with 7 bases between. The CDR3 loop spans 12 amino acids. Looked up from germline, CDR1 is GTSNPN and CDR2 is SVGIG (reference sequence). The CDR3 coding sequence is TGTGCCTGGAGTGTACGAGGGGATACGCAGTATTTT. Protein: CAWSVRGDTQYF.

CDR3 DNA sequence: TGTGCCAGCAGTTTTCCCGGGACGGAGGCCCAGTACTTC. Its protein product is CASSFPGTEAQYF. The rearrangement joins TRBV28 to TRBJ2-5, with D perhaps assigned TRBD1 or TRBD2 (5 bases each). CDR3 length: 13 residues. From germline, CDR1 is MDHEN and CDR2 SYDVKM. V lost 3 bases to trimming and J lost 9 bases, with 14 bases between them. The complete variable domain, with remaining parts taken from reference TRBV28 and TRBJ2-5, reads DVKVTQSSRYLVKRTGEKVFLECVQDMDHENMFWYRQDPGLGLRLIYFSYDVKMKEKGDIPEGYSVSREKKERFSLILESASTNQTSMYLCASSFPGTEAQYFGPGTRLLVL.

The genes are TRBV5-1 and TRBJ2-3; the match to TRBD2 covers 11 bases. V gave up 7 bases and J gave up 6 bases; unmatched junction bases: 1. CDR1 and CDR2 from the germline V gene are SGHRS and YFSETQ. The length of the CDR3 is 12 residues. This CDR3 reads CASRTSGDTQYF. In nucleotides, the CDR3 is TGCGCCAGCCGGACTAGCGGGGATACGCAGTATTTT.

The CDR3 DNA follows: TGTGCCAGCAGCACGCAAGGAGGGAATATGCGTGGCTACACCTTC. As protein: CASSTQGGNMRGYTF. V and J are TRBV7-2 and TRBJ1-2, with D unclear. Germline V lookup: CDR1 SGHTA, CDR2 FQGNSA. The CDR3 sequence is 15 residues long. Trimming took off 5 bases at V and 7 bases at J, with 20 bases between the two ends.

The chain joins TRBV7-2 to TRBJ1-1; 7 positions match TRBD1. The CDR3 is made up of 15 amino acids. Germline V gene lookup returns CDR1 SGHTA and CDR2 FQGNSA. V lost 5 bases, J lost 1 base, and 7 bases stayed unmatched. The CDR3 sequence: CASSPQGGANTEAFF. The CDR3 DNA is TGTGCCAGCAGCCCTCAGGGGGGGGCGAACACTGAAGCTTTCTTT.

The V gene is TRBV29-1, the J gene TRBJ1-1; D remains unclear. This CDR3 has 13 residues. CDR1 and CDR2 from the germline V gene are SQVTM and ANQGSEA. Trimming left V 3 bases short and J 6 bases short, with 14 bases between. This chain's CDR3 is CSVEVRGSAEAFF. The CDR3 DNA reads as TGCAGCGTTGAGGTCCGGGGAAGTGCTGAAGCTTTCTTT.

Concerning this clone itself: The same CDR3 arises from other DNA sequences in this sample as well. The gene calls are TRBV27 and TRBJ1-5, with unresolved D. The V end lost 3 bases, the J end lost 4 bases, and 4 bases lay between the germline ends. The CDR3 consists of 12 residues. Germline lookup yields CDR1 MNHEY and CDR2 SMNVEV (reference sequence). The CDR3 sequence: CASSFLNQPQHF. Here the CDR3 DNA reads TGTGCCAGCAGTTTCCTAAATCAGCCCCAGCATTTT.

This clone was seen a handful of times. The chain joins TRBV28 to TRBJ2-7, with D unresolved. The CDR3 sequence is 11 residues long. Trimming removed 8 bases from V and 3 bases from J, with 8 bases in between. Germline V lookup: CDR1 MDHEN, CDR2 SYDVKM. CDR3 sequence (DNA): TGTGCCAGCCGTCAGAACTACGAGCAGTACTTC. Its protein is CASRQNYEQYF.